These 2 T cell receptor beta chains were sequenced from one sample in a study of shared clonotypes between healthy human individuals. Assay: immunoSEQ multiplex PCR; the TCRdb copy retains only in-frame clones and omits some. The table records approximately 100,000 clones, roughly two thirds of them present only once. Sample: memory CD8+ T cells sorted from blood. Subset denoted: CD45RO+ cells pooled with CCR7-negative TemRA cells. These receptors were collected from a man aged 30-40 years in good health.

This sequence joins TRBV4-3 and TRBJ2-1, with 11 positions matching TRBD2. Per the germline V gene, CDR1 is LGHNA and CDR2 is YSLEER. J lost 1 base, V lost 5 bases, and 4 bases had no gene match. The CDR3 totals 16 residues. CDR3 amino acids: CASSAGTSGSYNEQFF. The CDR3 bases are TGCGCCAGCAGCGCCGGGACTAGCGGTTCCTACAATGAGCAGTTCTTC.

On this clone: A read error may explain this, as a much larger clone is one base away. The sample holds other DNA sequences that translate to the same CDR3. The chain is built from TRBV6-4 and TRBJ2-3; 12 bases fit TRBD1. Germline V gene lookup returns CDR1 MRHNA and CDR2 SNTAGT. The trim removed 3 bases at V and 4 bases at J, leaving 2 bases unmatched. The CDR3 consists of 15 residues. CDR3 region: CASSEGTGGADTQYF. Here the CDR3 DNA reads TGTGCCAGCAGTGAAGGGACAGGGGGCGCAGATACGCAGTATTTT.